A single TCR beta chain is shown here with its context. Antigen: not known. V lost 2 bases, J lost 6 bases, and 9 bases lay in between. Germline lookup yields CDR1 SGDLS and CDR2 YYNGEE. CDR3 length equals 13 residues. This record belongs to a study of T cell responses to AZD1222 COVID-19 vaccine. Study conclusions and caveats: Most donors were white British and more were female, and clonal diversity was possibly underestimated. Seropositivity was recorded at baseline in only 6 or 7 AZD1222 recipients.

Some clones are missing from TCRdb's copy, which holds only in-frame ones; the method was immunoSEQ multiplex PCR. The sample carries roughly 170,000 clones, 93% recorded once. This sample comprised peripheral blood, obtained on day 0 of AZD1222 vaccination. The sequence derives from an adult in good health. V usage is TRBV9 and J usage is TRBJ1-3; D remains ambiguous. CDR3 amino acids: CASSVGGENTIYF. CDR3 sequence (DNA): TGTGCCAGCAGCGTCGGCGGAGAAAACACCATATATTTT.